The sequence of this TCR beta chain was determined in a study of post-analysis software for immune sequencing data. Overall study findings and caveats: Four to six TRBV segments were more frequent in patients than controls; TRBV5-6, TRBV5-1 and TRBV20-1 belonged to this group. Compared against controls, patients with multiple sclerosis displayed significantly lower normalized Chao1 diversity.

The CDR3 sequence is 15 residues long. Looked up from germline, CDR1 is MRHNA and CDR2 is SNTAGT. V was pared by 0 bases and J by 2 bases, with 8 bases between. Every TCR beta cDNA library bore unique molecular identifiers. In TCRdb, the PCR reads were re-called with MiXCR into one record per CDR3 protein. Among over 150,000 distinct CDR3 sequences listed, roughly 35% were seen once. This clonotype was counted many times. Its target is not known. V usage is TRBV6-4 and J usage is TRBJ2-1, with D maybe TRBD2 (7 bases). Sequencing was performed on blood, taken after autologous hematopoietic stem cell transplantation. This clonotype originated in a girl aged 10 to 17 with multiple sclerosis. This chain's CDR3 is CASSDSGGAYNEQFF. DNA for the CDR3: TGTGCCAGCAGTGACTCAGGGGGGGCCTACAATGAGCAGTTCTTC.